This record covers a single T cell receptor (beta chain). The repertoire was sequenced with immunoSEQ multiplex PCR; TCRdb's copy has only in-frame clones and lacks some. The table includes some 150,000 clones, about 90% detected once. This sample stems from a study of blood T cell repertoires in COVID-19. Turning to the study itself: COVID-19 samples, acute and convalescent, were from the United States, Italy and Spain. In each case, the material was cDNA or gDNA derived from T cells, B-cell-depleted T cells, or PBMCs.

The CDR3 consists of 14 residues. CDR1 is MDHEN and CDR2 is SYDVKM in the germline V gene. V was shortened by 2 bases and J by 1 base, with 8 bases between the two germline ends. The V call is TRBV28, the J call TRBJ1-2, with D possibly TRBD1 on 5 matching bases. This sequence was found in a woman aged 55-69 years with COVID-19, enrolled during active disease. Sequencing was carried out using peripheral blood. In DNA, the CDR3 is TGTGCCAGCAGTTTAGGACATCTTAACTATGGCTACACCTTC. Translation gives CASSLGHLNYGYTF.